Reported below is one TCR beta chain. This specimen comes from a study of blood T cell repertoires in COVID-19. Profiling relied on immunoSEQ multiplex PCR, and the TCRdb table lists in-frame clones only, not all of them. The sample comprises 200,000 to 250,000 clones, 80% to 90% of which are singletons, and approximately 4.2% rests with the top ten. Deletions cut 2 bases from V and 1 base from J, with 10 bases between. The CDR3 spans 15 residues. Germline V CDR1 and CDR2: SGHTA, FQGTGA. The clonotype was recovered from a woman between 40 and 50 years old with acute COVID-19. The chain links TRBV7-3 to TRBJ2-3; unclear D gene. The sequenced sample was PBMCs or T cells enriched from blood (not recorded which). DNA for the CDR3: TGTGCCAGCAGCTTAGTATACGGAGGCACAGATACGCAGTATTTT. Protein: CASSLVYGGTDTQYF.